The clone carrying this TCR beta chain occurred many times. Antigen specificity is unknown. This specimen comes from a study of Graves' ophthalmopathy and Graves' hyperthyroidism. As the template, RNA transcripts were used to amplify TCR beta CDR3 regions. RT-PCR with HTBI primers came first, then second-round multiplex PCR. TCRdb passed the multiplex PCR reads through MiXCR, listing each CDR3 protein once. The profile shows 620,000 or so distinct CDR3 sequences, 22% of them singletons. The study's findings and limits: The model forecast ophthalmopathy progression, reaching roughly 65% sensitivity and roughly 72% specificity.

Source material: peripheral blood. The TCR originated in a woman under 30 with stable Graves' hyperthyroidism. Some clones in this sample may be carry-over from other donors' samples.

The CDR3 loop reads CASRERQGQETQYF. CDR3 nucleotide sequence: TGTGCCAGCAGGGAGAGACAGGGGCAAGAGACCCAGTACTTC. The chain combines TRBV6-2 or TRBV6-3 with TRBJ2-5; 8 bases map to TRBD1. Germline values: CDR1 MNHEY, CDR2 SVGEGT. This CDR3 contains 14 residues. The trim removed 6 bases at V and 2 bases at J, leaving 5 bases unmatched.